A selection of T cell receptor beta chains follows, all from one sample in a study of metastatic and nonmetastatic thyroid tumors. Via MiXCR, TCRdb re-called the PCR reads. The sample records 89,000 or so clones, 8% to 9.5% being singletons. The source material was blood. Receptors were obtained from a female donor with papillary thyroid cancer or a benign thyroid nodule (not recorded which). Some clones in this sample may be carry-over from other donors' samples. CDR3s include the opening cysteine and the closing phenylalanine or tryptophan. Fields, in order: V gene, J gene, clone size, D gene, CDR3 DNA, CDR3 protein. D genes are given only for firm matches. Clone size is shown for a subset of rows, as once, few, many or a class of expanded clone.

TRBV3-1	TRBJ2-5	many	NA	TGTGCCAGCAGCCAAAAGGACACGGCTTACTTC	CASSQKDTAYF
TRBV2	TRBJ1-2	many	NA	TGTGCCAGCAGTGTTGGTAGGGGTGATCGGTATGGCTACACCTTC	CASSVGRGDRYGYTF
TRBV2	TRBJ2-5	many	NA	TGTGCCAGCAGTGATCCCCGGTTCCACCAAGAGACCCAGTACTTC	CASSDPRFHQETQYF
TRBV5-5	TRBJ1-6	many	NA	TGTGCCAGCAGCTTGCTACCCGTGGACAGTGGACCACCCCTCCACTTT	CASSLLPVDSGPPLHF
TRBV3-1	TRBJ1-2	many	NA	TGTGCCAGCAGCCAAGGGACAGCTAACTATGGCTACACCTTC	CASSQGTANYGYTF
TRBV3-1	TRBJ2-1	many	NA	TGTGCCAGCAGCCAAGAATGGGGGAATGAGCAGTTCTTC	CASSQEWGNEQFF
TRBV6-5	TRBJ2-7	few	NA	TGTGCCAGCAGTTTAAATAGATTGTACGAGCAGTACTTC	CASSLNRLYEQYF
TRBV19	TRBJ1-5	many	TRBD1	TGTGCCAGTACCACCCCGGGACAGGGAGATCAGCCCCAGCATTTT	CASTTPGQGDQPQHF
TRBV29-1	TRBJ2-2	NA	TRBD1	TGCAGCGGCGTCAGGGGGCCCGGGGAGCTGTTTTTT	CSGVRGPGELFF
TRBV7-2	TRBJ1-6	few	NA	TGTGCCAGCAGCGTGGGGTTGGGGGGGTCGGCACCCCTCCACTTT	CASSVGLGGSAPLHF
TRBV19	TRBJ1-1	many	NA	TGTGCCAGTAGTTTATCAGGGAACACTGAAGCTTTCTTT	CASSLSGNTEAFF
TRBV5-1	TRBJ1-1	many	NA	TGCGCCAGCAGCTTGTTCGCTGGGCCTAACACTGAAGCTTTCTTT	CASSLFAGPNTEAFF
TRBV6-4	TRBJ2-7	many	NA	TGTGCCAGCAGTGACAGGAAAGGCTACGAGCAGTACTTC	CASSDRKGYEQYF
TRBV7-9	TRBJ2-3	many	NA	TGTGCCAGCAGCGTCGTATGGGGCGATACGCAGTATTTT	CASSVVWGDTQYF
TRBV10-1	TRBJ2-5	many	NA	TGCGCCAGCAGTGAGTCGGGCAGGGAGACCCAGTACTTC	CASSESGRETQYF
TRBV7-6	TRBJ2-6	many	TRBD2	TGTGCCAGCAGCTTAGTGCCTAGCGGGGCCTCTGGGGCCAACGTCCTGACTTTC	CASSLVPSGASGANVLTF
TRBV30	TRBJ1-1	many	TRBD1	TGTGCCTGGAGTGGTACGGGGGGGACAGGTAGGACTGAAGCTTTCTTT	CAWSGTGGTGRTEAFF
TRBV5-6	TRBJ2-1	many	TRBD2	TGTGCCAGCAGCTTGACTAGCGGCTACAATGAGCAGTTCTTC	CASSLTSGYNEQFF
TRBV5-1	TRBJ1-4	many	NA	TGCGCCAGCAGCCCACTACCCCGGACACTCAAATCAACTAATGAAAAACTGTTTTTT	CASSPLPRTLKSTNEKLFF
TRBV6-5	TRBJ1-1	many	NA	TGTGCCAGCAGTTACTCGAGGGGTACTGAAGCTTTCTTT	CASSYSRGTEAFF
TRBV5-1	TRBJ1-1	many	TRBD1	TGCGCCAGCAGCGCCCGACAGGGGACGAACACTGAAGCTTTCTTT	CASSARQGTNTEAFF
TRBV3-1	TRBJ1-6	NA	TRBD1	TGTGCCAGCAGCCAGCCCGACAGGGGTTCACCCCTCCACTTT	CASSQPDRGSPLHF
TRBV10-3	TRBJ2-3	many	TRBD2	TGTGCCATCAGTGAATCCGCAGCGGGGCGACGAACAGATACGCAGTATTTT	CAISESAAGRRTDTQYF